The T cell receptor beta chain under discussion was sequenced for a study of T-cell memory formation after mild COVID-19. On the study more broadly: TCR clusters largely stayed donor specific.

Remarks on this clonotype: Its antigen remains unknown.

Each CDR3 protein is one row after TCRdb ran MiXCR on the 5' RACE reads. This sample has 450,000 to 650,000 distinct CDR3 sequences, with about a fifth found just once. Germline V gene lookup returns CDR1 SEHNR and CDR2 FQNEAQ (reference sequence). Deletions cut 6 bases from V and 0 bases from J, with 15 bases between. The CDR3 has 15 residues. Study-level findings and limits: The finding that pre-infection memory included some responding clones suggested that cross-reactive memory joined. Shrinking CD4+ clones were chiefly CM and EM; CD8+ ones were chiefly EMRA. Contracting clones from day 15 to 85 had balanced CD4/CD8; later expanders favoured CD4+.

Sequenced: PBMCs or a T cell subset sorted from them (not recorded which). The genes are TRBV7-9 and TRBJ2-7, with D possibly being TRBD1 or TRBD2 (5 bases each). The sequence derives from an adult woman who had mild COVID-19 (a few samples of this study predate the infection). Cell type and time point are not known. Here the CDR3 DNA reads TGTGCCAGCAGGGGGGACGCCGGAGCCTCCTACGAGCAGTACTTC. Protein: CASRGDAGASYEQYF.